This T cell receptor beta chain originates from a study of tissue T cells after allogeneic stem cell transplantation. Note on this clone: Antigen: not known. Here the gene names and germline are mouse. Read data end 1 residue before the CDR3 end; the end is taken from the germline J gene.

In germline, CDR1 is SGHND, CDR2 FRSKSL. The ends were cut back, 1 base at V and 4 bases at J, with 8 bases in the middle. The CDR3 sequence is 13 residues long. The repertoire was sequenced with immunoSEQ multiplex PCR; TCRdb's copy has only in-frame clones and lacks some. This table has 4,300 or so clones, about 32% appearing once. Time point indicated: mouse harvest day 14 after allogeneic transplant. Mouse grafts combined 10^7 T-cell-depleted bone marrow cells with 10^6 splenic CD5+ T cells. Findings of the study overall: Across patients, clones rarely overlapped, yet motif clusters were shared tissue-specifically. Tissue-detected TCR repertoire was only partly captured by blood and spleen T cells.

The source is a female BALB/c mouse given C57BL/6 T cells with graft-versus-host disease after an allogeneic hematopoietic cell transplant. This chain joins TRBV15 and TRBJ2-7, with D perhaps matching TRBD1 (6 bases). Source material: skin. The CDR3 sequence is CASSLGTAYEQYF. The covered CDR3 bases are TGTGCCAGCAGTTTAGGGACAGCGTATGAACAGTAC.